Below, 19 T cell receptor beta chains from the same sample are listed, as sequenced in a study of Ad26.COV2.S vaccination and SARS-CoV-2 variants. Noted treatment: approximately 18 received Ad26.COV2.S at low or high dose, single or two shots; a few received placebo; per-sample allocation not given. Specimens were obtained on day 63 following the first vaccine or placebo injection. Only in-frame clones appear in the TCRdb table, and some are missing; sequencing was by immunoSEQ multiplex PCR. The table lists 300,000 to 350,000 clones, approximately 80% of them singletons. The sample in question was peripheral blood, obtained in a trial of Ad26.COV2.S vaccine versus placebo. Receptor source: a person between 18 and 65 years old who received the Ad26.COV2.S COVID-19 vaccine or a placebo.

The rearrangement links TRBV5-1 to TRBJ1-1; perhaps TRBD1 as D (5 bases). The CDR3 runs 14 residues. Germline CDR1 and CDR2: SGHRS and YFSETQ. V shed 0 bases and J shed 5 bases, with 11 bases lying between them. In nucleotides, the CDR3 is TGCGCCAGCAGCTTGGCTCCAGGGCAGACTGAAGCTTTCTTT. Protein: CASSLAPGQTEAFF.

As DNA, the CDR3 is TGTGCTAGTGGTTTGGGGGGACAGGGGAATTCACCCCTCCACTTT. Its protein product is CASGLGGQGNSPLHF. The rearrangement joins TRBV12-5 to TRBJ1-6, with 10 nucleotides matching TRBD1. The V gene end was trimmed by 1 base and the J gene end by 7 bases; junction bases not matched to a gene: 1. This CDR3 has 15 residues. Germline values: CDR1 LGHNT, CDR2 FRNRAP.

CDR3 DNA: TGCGCCAGCAGCTCAACCGGGACAGGGGGCGGCGGGGAGCTGTTTTTT. Protein sequence: CASSSTGTGGGGELFF. The rearrangement uses TRBV5-1 and TRBJ2-2, with 12 bases lining up with TRBD1. J was trimmed by 7 bases and V by 3 bases; bases with no gene match: 7. Germline CDR1 SGHRS, CDR2 YFSETQ. This CDR3 is 16 amino acids long. The full variable domain, with the rest looked up from reference TRBV5-1 and TRBJ2-2, is KAGVTQTPRYLIKTRGQQVTLSCSPISGHRSVSWYQQTPGQGLQFLFEYFSETQRNKGNFPGRFSGRQFSNSRSEMNVSTLELGDSALYLCASSSTGTGGGGELFFGEGSRLTVL.

This chain joins TRBV6-5 and TRBJ1-3, with D hard to call. The CDR3 has 15 residues. Trimming left V 10 bases short and J 0 bases short, with 16 bases between. Germline-derived CDR1 and CDR2 are MNHEY and SVGAGI. CDR3 DNA: TGTGCCACCGGCGGGCAGCCGATCTCTGGAAACACCATATATTTT. Translated: CATGGQPISGNTIYF.

The chain employs TRBV6-1 and TRBJ1-1; perhaps TRBD1 as D (6 bases). Germline V CDR1 and CDR2: MNHNS, SASEGT. CDR3 length equals 14 residues. V lost 3 bases and J 6 bases, leaving 14 bases between the germline ends. In DNA form, the CDR3 reads TGTGCCAGCAGTGACATCAGGGGAGGCTCTGAAGCTTTCTTT. This gives the protein CASSDIRGGSEAFF.

The chain recombines TRBV5-6 with TRBJ1-4; no firm D call. Trimming took 2 bases from V and 7 from J, leaving 9 bases between them. This CDR3 comprises 13 residues. From germline, CDR1 is SGHDT and CDR2 YYEEEE. The CDR3, as DNA: TGTGCCAGCAGCTTAGAGGGTCTTGAAAAACTGTTTTTT. Translated: CASSLEGLEKLFF.

With regard to this clone: In the same sample, other DNA sequences code for this CDR3. This chain links TRBV5-1 with TRBJ1-2; no clear D. Germline V CDR1 and CDR2: SGHRS, YFSETQ. Deletions cut 0 bases from V and 5 bases from J, with 5 bases between. The CDR3 consists of 12 residues. The CDR3 sequence is CASSLDRYGYTF. As DNA, the CDR3 is TGCGCCAGCAGCTTGGACCGTTATGGCTACACCTTC. The full variable domain, its missing parts supplied by reference TRBV5-1 and TRBJ1-2, is KAGVTQTPRYLIKTRGQQVTLSCSPISGHRSVSWYQQTPGQGLQFLFEYFSETQRNKGNFPGRFSGRQFSNSRSEMNVSTLELGDSALYLCASSLDRYGYTFGSGTRLTVV.

The chain has TRBV6-1 and TRBJ2-7, with 9 positions matching TRBD1. The CDR3 length is 14 residues. CDR1 is MNHNS and CDR2 is SASEGT in the germline V gene. J gave up 7 bases and V 5 bases, and 9 bases lay outside the gene matches. The CDR3 nucleotides read TGTGCCAGCAGTCAACAGGGGGCCTCCCTGGAGCAGTACTTC. Its protein product is CASSQQGASLEQYF.

This clone was seen more than once but under ten times. The chain combines TRBV28 with TRBJ2-5, with TRBD1 as a possible D gene (6 bases). Germline V gives CDR1 MDHEN, CDR2 SYDVKM. Trimming removed 5 bases from V and 4 bases from J, with 17 bases in between. The CDR3 covers 15 residues. CDR3 sequence (DNA): TGTGCCAGCAGTACCGGGCTGAGCAGGGGAGAGACCCAGTACTTC. The encoded protein is CASSTGLSRGETQYF.

This clone came up once. The V and J genes are TRBV1 and TRBJ2-7; the D call of TRBD2 is as the table states it, not checked on the DNA. TRBV1 is annotated as a pseudogene. This CDR3 has 17 residues. Here the CDR3 DNA reads TGCACCAGCAGCCCTTCTTATAGCGGGGGAAAGAACTACGAGCAGTACTTC. This gives the protein CTSSPSYSGGKNYEQYF.

This clone has more than one count but fewer than ten. V is TRBV6-1 and J is TRBJ2-3, with a possible D match to TRBD1 (6 bases). The V end lost 1 base, the J end lost 3 bases, and 20 bases lay between the germline ends. This CDR3 is 18 amino acids long. CDR1 MNHNS and CDR2 SASEGT come from the germline V gene. The CDR3 nucleotides are TGTGCCAGCAGTGAAGGAGGCACAGGGTTGTTGACGACAGATACGCAGTATTTT. Encoded protein: CASSEGGTGLLTTDTQYF.

The chain employs TRBV13 and TRBJ1-1; no definite D call. Germline values: CDR1 PRHDT, CDR2 FYEKMQ (reference sequence). The CDR3 is 13 residues long. Trimming removed 7 bases from V and 1 base from J, with 10 bases in between. CDR3 in DNA: TGTGCCAGCACAGTTCACGGGAACACTGAAGCTTTCTTT. Translating gives CASTVHGNTEAFF.

V and J are TRBV14 and TRBJ2-2; TRBD1 is a possible D gene (5 bases). The CDR3 runs to 12 residues. V was cut by 3 bases and J by 6 bases, with 5 bases left in between. Germline V gene sequence: CDR1 SGHDN, CDR2 FVKESK. The CDR3 bases are TGTGCCAGCAGCCAGGGGCCCGGGGAGCTGTTTTTT. Protein: CASSQGPGELFF.

The chain couples TRBV29-1 to TRBJ2-7, with D hard to call. V gave up 0 bases and J gave up 2 bases, with 14 bases separating them. Germline values: CDR1 SQVTM, CDR2 ANQGSEA. CDR3 length equals 15 residues. CDR3 in amino acids: CSVEDRSLGTYEQYF. The CDR3 nucleotides are TGCAGCGTTGAAGATCGGTCCCTGGGAACCTACGAGCAGTACTTC.

This clone was seen a few times. V gene TRBV6-4 combines with J gene TRBJ2-6; D gene ambiguous. V lost 0 bases and J 0 bases, leaving 3 bases between the germline ends. The CDR3 has 15 amino acids. From germline, CDR1 is MRHNA and CDR2 SNTAGT. The CDR3, as DNA: TGTGCCAGCAGTGACTCGCGCTCTGGGGCCAACGTCCTGACTTTC. It encodes CASSDSRSGANVLTF.

This chain connects TRBV29-1 to TRBJ2-1, with a tentative D call TRBD2 (5 bases). Germline V gives CDR1 SQVTM, CDR2 ANQGSEA. The CDR3 is 15 residues long. Trimming shortened V by 1 base and J by 6 bases, and 16 bases separated the two germline ends. The CDR3, as DNA: TGCAGCGTTGAAGCCGGACTCCCTGCCTTCAATGAGCAGTTCTTC. Amino acids: CSVEAGLPAFNEQFF.

The chain links TRBV5-1 to TRBJ2-1; 8 nucleotides match TRBD2. CDR3 length equals 19 residues. V shed 2 bases and J 5 bases; nucleotides not matched to a gene: 18. Germline loops: CDR1 SGHRS, CDR2 YFSETQ. The CDR3 sequence is CASSFSGLAPSARDNEQFF. The CDR3 DNA sequence: TGCGCCAGCAGCTTTTCCGGACTAGCTCCCTCCGCCCGCGACAATGAGCAGTTCTTC.

The rearrangement links TRBV6-5 to TRBJ2-3, with 8 bases identical to TRBD2. V lost 6 bases, J lost 2 bases, and 4 bases stayed unmatched. Germline CDR1 and CDR2: MNHEY and SVGAGI. This CDR3 is 14 amino acids long. The CDR3 reads CASSLGLATDTQYF. The CDR3 nucleotides read TGTGCCAGCAGCCTCGGACTAGCCACAGATACGCAGTATTTT.

The rearrangement uses TRBV14 and TRBJ1-5; the match to TRBD1 covers 7 bases. The CDR3 is 16 residues long. J gave up 3 bases and V 6 bases, and 11 bases lay outside the gene matches. The germline V gene encodes CDR1 SGHDN and CDR2 FVKESK. The CDR3 coding sequence is TGTGCCAGCAGGGCCCTAGGTAGGGGGCTCAATCAGCCCCAGCATTTT. Protein: CASRALGRGLNQPQHF.